A single sample is the source of the 23 T cell receptor beta chains below, sequenced in a study of radiotherapy plus CTLA-4 blockade in lung cancer. The table came from immunoSEQ multiplex PCR; TCRdb's copy has only in-frame clones and leaves some out. This table holds about 83,000 clones, around 78% found once. Sequenced material: peripheral blood, taken from a patient treated with radiotherapy plus ipilimumab. The receptors originated from a human donor with non-small cell lung cancer who had a partial response to radiotherapy plus ipilimumab. Some clones in this sample may be carry-over from other donors' samples.

V and J are TRBV7-2 and TRBJ1-3; D perhaps matches TRBD1 (6 bases). CDR1 is SGHTA, CDR2 FQGNSA, per germline. The length of the CDR3 is 17 residues. The V and J ends lost 5 bases and 0 bases respectively, with 17 bases between them. This CDR3 reads CASSDPGGARSGNTIYF. The CDR3 DNA is TGTGCCAGCAGCGACCCCGGGGGGGCCCGCTCTGGAAACACCATATATTTT. The full variable domain, with the rest looked up from reference TRBV7-2 and TRBJ1-3, is GAGVSQSPSNKVTEKGKDVELRCDPISGHTALYWYRQSLGQGLEFLIYFQGNSAPDKSGLPSDRFSAERTGGSVSTLTIQRTQQEDSAVYLCASSDPGGARSGNTIYFGEGSWLTVV.

A few counts support this clone. The rearrangement joins TRBV10-1 to TRBJ2-1, with D hard to call. Trimming took off 3 bases at V and 9 bases at J, with 9 bases between the two ends. This CDR3 spans 12 amino acids. Germline V CDR1 and CDR2: WNHNN, SYGVQD (reference sequence). CDR3 in amino acids: CASSDGLGEQFF. The DNA of the CDR3 is TGCGCCAGCAGTGACGGGTTAGGTGAGCAGTTCTTC.

This clone was seen a handful of times. The chain combines TRBV12-2 with TRBJ1-5. TRBV12-2 is a documented pseudogene. The CDR3 is 18 amino acids. CDR3 sequence: CASRLGLAELNSNQPQHF. CDR3 nucleotide sequence: TGTGCAAGTCGCTTAGGACTGGCCGAACTAAATAGCAATCAGCCCCAGCATTTT.

In its sample, this clone was seen a few times. The rearrangement uses TRBV19 and TRBJ1-2; a weak D match, TRBD1 (6 bases). CDR1 is LNHDA, CDR2 SQIVND, per germline (reference sequence). Trimming pared 3 bases from V and 4 bases from J, leaving 12 bases between. This CDR3 contains 14 residues. CDR3 nucleotides: TGTGCCAGTAGTATTGGGGGCAACGGCTATGGCTACACCTTC. As protein: CASSIGGNGYGYTF.

The V and J genes are TRBV5-1 and TRBJ2-1, with D maybe TRBD2 (6 bases). The CDR3 runs to 16 residues. Trimming removed 1 base at V and 1 base at J, with 12 bases between. Looked up from germline, CDR1 is SGHRS and CDR2 is YFSETQ. CDR3 coding DNA: TGCGCCAGCAGCTTGCCAACCGGGACTTCCTACAATGAGCAGTTCTTC. Amino acid sequence: CASSLPTGTSYNEQFF. Together with reference TRBV5-1 and TRBJ2-1, the CDR3 gives the full variable domain: KAGVTQTPRYLIKTRGQQVTLSCSPISGHRSVSWYQQTPGQGLQFLFEYFSETQRNKGNFPGRFSGRQFSNSRSEMNVSTLELGDSALYLCASSLPTGTSYNEQFFGPGTRLTVL.

The chain joins TRBV27 to TRBJ2-7; TRBD2 matches at 7 bases. Losses at the gene ends were 4 bases for V and 7 bases for J; bases not matched to a gene: 13. The CDR3 length is 15 residues. The germline CDR1 and CDR2 sequences are MNHEY and SMNVEV (reference sequence). CDR3 sequence: CASSSLGGGSREQYF. CDR3 nucleotide sequence: TGTGCCAGCAGTTCTCTGGGGGGAGGGTCTCGTGAGCAGTACTTC.

V and J are TRBV19 and TRBJ2-7, with D uncertain. The CDR3 consists of 14 residues. The V and J ends lost 5 bases and 0 bases respectively, with 11 bases between them. The V gene's germline CDR1 is LNHDA and CDR2 SQIVND (reference sequence). Written as DNA, the CDR3 is TGTGCCAGTAGTTTAAAAGAGGACTCCTACGAGCAGTACTTC. Translating it yields CASSLKEDSYEQYF.

V gene TRBV28 combines with J gene TRBJ2-7; D unclear. Deletions cut 5 bases from V and 0 bases from J, with 14 bases between. Germline CDR1 is MDHEN and CDR2 is SYDVKM. The CDR3 runs to 15 residues. The CDR3 bases are TGTGCCAGCAGTCTTATGACTGCTAGCTCCTACGAGCAGTACTTC. Translated, it gives CASSLMTASSYEQYF.

The chain links TRBV2 to TRBJ2-3; 9 positions agree with TRBD1. The CDR3 consists of 14 residues. The trim removed 8 bases at V and 7 bases at J, leaving 10 bases unmatched. Germline CDR1 and CDR2: SNHLY and FYNNEI. CDR3 protein: CASLRDREVHTQYF. The CDR3 nucleotides read TGTGCCAGCCTCCGGGACAGGGAAGTCCATACGCAGTATTTT.

There are a few counts of this clone. The chain uses TRBV18 and TRBJ2-3, with D tentatively TRBD2 (5 bases). CDR3 size: 13 residues. Between the trimmed V and J ends, which lost 5 bases and 5 bases, there was a span of 11 bases. Germline V CDR1 and CDR2: KGHSH, LQKENI. For the CDR3, the DNA is TGTGCCAGCTCATCCGCGGGTCTAGATACGCAGTATTTT. It encodes CASSSAGLDTQYF.

V usage is TRBV4-2 and J usage is TRBJ2-1, with 15 positions matching TRBD2. V shed 5 bases and J 7 bases; nucleotides not matched to a gene: 6. The CDR3 loop spans 16 amino acids. Germline V lookup: CDR1 LGHNA, CDR2 YNFKEQ. Here the CDR3 reads CASSLGGLAGGNEQFF. DNA of the CDR3: TGTGCCAGCAGCTTGGGGGGACTAGCGGGAGGTAATGAGCAGTTCTTC.

This chain uses TRBV5-4 with TRBJ2-5, with D hard to call. Germline V CDR1 and CDR2: SGHNT, YYREEE (reference sequence). The CDR3 length is 15 residues. V was clipped by 4 bases and J by 2 bases, with 15 bases between them. CDR3 bases: TGTGCCAGCAGCCGCGTTCTGGGCAGGCAAGAGACCCAGTACTTC. Protein sequence: CASSRVLGRQETQYF.

The gene calls are TRBV7-2 and TRBJ2-5; D call uncertain. In germline, CDR1 is SGHTA, CDR2 FQGNSA. V was pared by 4 bases and J by 2 bases, with 14 bases between. The CDR3 has 15 amino acids. The DNA of the CDR3 is TGTGCCAGCAGCTCAAGACGCACAGTACAAGAGACCCAGTACTTC. Its translation is CASSSRRTVQETQYF.

This clone was observed a few times. The chain carries TRBV18 and TRBJ1-1, with 7 bases matching TRBD1. The CDR3 contains 13 residues. V lost 5 bases and J lost 5; bases outside the gene matches: 5. Germline V CDR1 and CDR2: KGHSH, LQKENI. This CDR3 is CASSVDRVTEAFF. The DNA of the CDR3 is TGTGCCAGCTCAGTAGACAGGGTTACTGAAGCTTTCTTT.

The gene calls are TRBV15 and TRBJ2-1, with a possible D match to TRBD2 (6 bases). The CDR3 contains 17 residues. Looked up from germline, CDR1 is LNHNV and CDR2 is YYDKDF (reference sequence). V was clipped by 5 bases and J by 3 bases, with 20 bases between them. CDR3 coding DNA: TGTGCCACCAGCTCGGATCATTCGGGGGAGAGCTACAATGAGCAGTTCTTC. Residues: CATSSDHSGESYNEQFF.

The chain combines TRBV5-6 with TRBJ2-1; weak D call: TRBD1 (6 bases). Germline V CDR1 and CDR2: SGHDT, YYEEEE. CDR3 length: 16 residues. Trimming stripped 7 bases from V and 1 base from J, with 18 bases between. The CDR3 nucleotides read TGTGCCAGCGGAGGACCGGGACACATATCCTACAATGAGCAGTTCTTC. Translating it yields CASGGPGHISYNEQFF.

This chain connects TRBV5-1 to TRBJ2-1; TRBD2 agrees at 10 bases. The length of the CDR3 is 15 residues. J gave up 7 bases and V 0 bases, and 4 bases lay outside the gene matches. Germline CDR1 reads SGHRS; CDR2 reads YFSETQ. CDR3 amino acids: CASSLGLAGVNEQFF. The CDR3 DNA is TGCGCCAGCAGCTTGGGGCTAGCGGGAGTGAATGAGCAGTTCTTC. Full variable domain (rest looked up from reference TRBV5-1 and TRBJ2-1): KAGVTQTPRYLIKTRGQQVTLSCSPISGHRSVSWYQQTPGQGLQFLFEYFSETQRNKGNFPGRFSGRQFSNSRSEMNVSTLELGDSALYLCASSLGLAGVNEQFFGPGTRLTVL.

This chain joins TRBV5-1 and TRBJ2-5, with 14 bases matching TRBD2. The germline CDR1 and CDR2 sequences are SGHRS and YFSETQ. V trimming: 4 bases; J trimming: 3 bases; junction bases outside the gene matches: 5. This CDR3 spans 16 amino acids. The CDR3 is CASSLTSGRAEETQYF. The CDR3 bases are TGCGCCAGCAGCCTGACTAGCGGGAGGGCCGAAGAGACCCAGTACTTC.

The count of this clone is one. The chain joins TRBV27 to TRBJ2-2, with D possibly matching TRBD1 (5 bases). In germline, CDR1 is MNHEY, CDR2 SMNVEV (reference sequence). The CDR3 spans 13 residues. V gave up 8 bases and J gave up 5 bases, with 12 bases separating them. The CDR3 protein is CASHYSGTGELFF. In DNA, the CDR3 is TGTGCCAGCCATTATTCAGGGACCGGGGAGCTGTTTTTT.

This sequence joins TRBV5-6 and TRBJ1-2; the D gene is possibly TRBD1 (6 bases). CDR3 size: 18 residues. Per germline, CDR1 SGHDT and CDR2 YYEEEE. V lost 3 bases and J 6 bases, leaving 27 bases between the germline ends. The chain's CDR3 is CASSWYIEWQGKMDGYTF. CDR3 nucleotides: TGTGCCAGCAGCTGGTACATCGAATGGCAGGGGAAAATGGATGGCTACACCTTC.

The gene calls are TRBV2 and TRBJ2-2; D gene unclear. V lost 0 bases to trimming and J lost 5 bases, with 7 bases between them. This CDR3 comprises 14 residues. Germline values: CDR1 SNHLY, CDR2 FYNNEI. CDR3 nucleotide sequence: TGTGCCAGCAGTGAAGCGCAGTGGACCGGGGAGCTGTTTTTT. It encodes CASSEAQWTGELFF.

The chain employs TRBV5-1 and TRBJ2-2, with 12 bases that match TRBD1. The germline V gene has CDR1 SGHRS and CDR2 YFSETQ. This CDR3 has 20 residues. Trimming took 3 bases from V and 6 from J; bases not matched to a gene: 18. This chain's CDR3 is CASSSAEGQGARWAAGELFF. The CDR3 DNA is TGCGCCAGCAGCTCCGCGGAGGGACAGGGGGCGCGTTGGGCCGCCGGGGAGCTGTTTTTT.

The J gene is TRBJ2-1, the V gene TRBV6-1, with 9 bases that match TRBD2. The junction had 10 bases not matched to a gene; V was cut back by 8 bases and J by 8 bases. Germline V gives CDR1 MNHNS, CDR2 SASEGT. The CDR3 length is 14 residues. CDR3 bases: TGTGCCAGCGAGGGAGTAGCGGGAGTATATGAGCAGTTCTTC. Translated, it gives CASEGVAGVYEQFF.